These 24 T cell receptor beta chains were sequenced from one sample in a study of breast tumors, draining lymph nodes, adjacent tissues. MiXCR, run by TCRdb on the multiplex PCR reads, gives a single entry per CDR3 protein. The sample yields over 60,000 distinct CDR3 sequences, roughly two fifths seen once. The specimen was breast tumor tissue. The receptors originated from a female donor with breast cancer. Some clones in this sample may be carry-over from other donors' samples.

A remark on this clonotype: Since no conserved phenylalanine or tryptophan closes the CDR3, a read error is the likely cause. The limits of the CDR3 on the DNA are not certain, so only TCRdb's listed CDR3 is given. CDR3 sequence: CASSPGGHT. This chain uses TRBV18 with TRBJ1-3. CDR1 and CDR2 from the germline V gene are KGHSH and LQKENI. The CDR3 length is 9 residues, termini included.

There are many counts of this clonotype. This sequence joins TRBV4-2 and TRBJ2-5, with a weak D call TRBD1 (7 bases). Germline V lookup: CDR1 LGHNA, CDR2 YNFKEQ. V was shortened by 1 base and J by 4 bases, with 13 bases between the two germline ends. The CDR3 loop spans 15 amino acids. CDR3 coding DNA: TGTGCCAGCAGCCAAGGACAGGGAGGACGAGAGACCCAGTACTTC. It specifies CASSQGQGGRETQYF.

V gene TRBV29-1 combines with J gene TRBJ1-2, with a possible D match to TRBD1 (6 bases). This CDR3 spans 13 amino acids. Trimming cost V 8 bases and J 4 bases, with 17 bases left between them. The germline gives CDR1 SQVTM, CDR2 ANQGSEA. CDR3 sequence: CSQGQSRSYGYTF. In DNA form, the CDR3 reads TGCAGCCAAGGACAGTCCAGGAGCTATGGCTACACCTTC.

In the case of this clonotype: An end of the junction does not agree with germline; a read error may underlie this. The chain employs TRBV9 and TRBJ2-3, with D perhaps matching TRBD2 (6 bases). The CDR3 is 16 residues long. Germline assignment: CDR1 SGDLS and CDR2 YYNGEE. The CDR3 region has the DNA TGTACCGGCAGCGAGTCCACGGGGGAAGGCACAGATATGCAGTATTTT. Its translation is CTGSESTGEGTDMQYF.

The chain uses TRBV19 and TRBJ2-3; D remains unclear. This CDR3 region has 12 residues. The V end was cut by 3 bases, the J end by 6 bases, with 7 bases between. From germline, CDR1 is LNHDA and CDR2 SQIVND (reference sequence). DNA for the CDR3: TGTGCCAGTAGTATGTTGGGGGATACGCAGTATTTT. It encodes CASSMLGDTQYF.

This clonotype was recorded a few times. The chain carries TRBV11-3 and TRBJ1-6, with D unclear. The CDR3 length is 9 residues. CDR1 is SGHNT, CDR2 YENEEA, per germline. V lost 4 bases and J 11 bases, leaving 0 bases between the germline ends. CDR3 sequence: CASSSPLHF. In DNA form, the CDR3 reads TGTGCCAGCAGCTCACCCCTCCACTTT.

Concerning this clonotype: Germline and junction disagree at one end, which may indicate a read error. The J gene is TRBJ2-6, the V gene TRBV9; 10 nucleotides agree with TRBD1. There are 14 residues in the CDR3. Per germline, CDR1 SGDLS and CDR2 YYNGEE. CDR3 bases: TGTGCCAGCAGCCCCGGGACAGGGGTCAACGTCCTGACTTTC. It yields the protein CASSPGTGVNVLTF.

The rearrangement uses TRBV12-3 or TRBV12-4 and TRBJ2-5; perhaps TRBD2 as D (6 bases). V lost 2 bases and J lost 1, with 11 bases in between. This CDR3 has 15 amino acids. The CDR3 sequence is CASSLMETSQETQYF. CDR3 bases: TGTGCCAGCAGTTTAATGGAGACTAGCCAAGAGACCCAGTACTTC.

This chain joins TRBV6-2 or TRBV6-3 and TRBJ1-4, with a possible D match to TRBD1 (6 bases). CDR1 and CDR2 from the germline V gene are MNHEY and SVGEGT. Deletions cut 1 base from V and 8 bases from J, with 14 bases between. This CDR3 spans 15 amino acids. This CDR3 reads CASSYYYDRNEKLFF. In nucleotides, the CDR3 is TGTGCCAGCAGTTACTACTATGACAGGAACGAAAAACTGTTTTTT.

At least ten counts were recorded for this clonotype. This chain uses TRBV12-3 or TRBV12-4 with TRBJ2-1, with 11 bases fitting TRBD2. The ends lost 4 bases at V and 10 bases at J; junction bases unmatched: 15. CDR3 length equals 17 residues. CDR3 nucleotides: TGTGCCAGCAGTTCTGGCGCTAGCGGGGGGTCCCGCGGGGAGCAGTTCTTC. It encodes CASSSGASGGSRGEQFF.

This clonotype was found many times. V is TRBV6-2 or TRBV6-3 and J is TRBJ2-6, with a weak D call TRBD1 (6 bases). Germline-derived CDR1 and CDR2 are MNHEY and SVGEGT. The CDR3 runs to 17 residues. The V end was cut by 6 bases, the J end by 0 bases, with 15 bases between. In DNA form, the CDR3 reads TGTGCCAGCAGCCCTAACAGGGTCCGCTCTGGGGCCAACGTCCTGACTTTC. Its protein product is CASSPNRVRSGANVLTF.

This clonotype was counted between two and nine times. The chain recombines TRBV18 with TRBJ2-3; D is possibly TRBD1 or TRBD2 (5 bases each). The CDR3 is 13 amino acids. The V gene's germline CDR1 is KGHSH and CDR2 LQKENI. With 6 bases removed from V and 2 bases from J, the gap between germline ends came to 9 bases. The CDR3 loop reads CASSGAFTDTQYF. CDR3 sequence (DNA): TGTGCCAGCTCCGGGGCCTTCACAGATACGCAGTATTTT.

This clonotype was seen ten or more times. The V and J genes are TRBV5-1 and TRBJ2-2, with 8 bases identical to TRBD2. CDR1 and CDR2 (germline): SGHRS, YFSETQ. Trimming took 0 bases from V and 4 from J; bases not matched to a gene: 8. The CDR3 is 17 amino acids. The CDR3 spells CASSLAASGGGTGELFF. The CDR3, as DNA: TGCGCCAGCAGCTTGGCCGCCAGCGGGGGTGGCACCGGGGAGCTGTTTTTT.

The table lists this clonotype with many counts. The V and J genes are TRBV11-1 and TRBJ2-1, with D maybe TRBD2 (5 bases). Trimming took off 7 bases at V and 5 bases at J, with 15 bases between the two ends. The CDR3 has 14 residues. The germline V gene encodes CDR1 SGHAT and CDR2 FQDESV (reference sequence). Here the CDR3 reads CASTLGWRDNEQFF. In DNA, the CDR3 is TGTGCCAGCACCCTGGGCTGGCGGGACAATGAGCAGTTCTTC.

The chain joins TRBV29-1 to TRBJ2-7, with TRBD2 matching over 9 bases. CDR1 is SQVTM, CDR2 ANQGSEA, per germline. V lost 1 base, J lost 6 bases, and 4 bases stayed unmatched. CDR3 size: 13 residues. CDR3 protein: CSVEVAGVTEQYF. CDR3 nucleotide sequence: TGCAGCGTTGAAGTAGCGGGGGTGACCGAGCAGTACTTC.

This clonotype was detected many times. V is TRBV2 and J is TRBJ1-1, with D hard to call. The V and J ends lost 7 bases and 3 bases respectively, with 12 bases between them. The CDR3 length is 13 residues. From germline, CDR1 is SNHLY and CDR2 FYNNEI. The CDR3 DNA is TGTGCCAGCAAGAAGGGAATGGACACTGAAGCTTTCTTT. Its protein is CASKKGMDTEAFF.

DNA for the CDR3: TGTGCCAGCAGATCAGGTTATGGGGGAGGAGAAAAACTGTTTTTT. It encodes CASRSGYGGGEKLFF. This chain joins TRBV6-1 and TRBJ1-4; TRBD1 might be the D (5 bases). Germline loops: CDR1 MNHNS, CDR2 SASEGT. This CDR3 has 15 residues. V dropped 6 bases and J dropped 8 bases, with 19 bases sitting between them.

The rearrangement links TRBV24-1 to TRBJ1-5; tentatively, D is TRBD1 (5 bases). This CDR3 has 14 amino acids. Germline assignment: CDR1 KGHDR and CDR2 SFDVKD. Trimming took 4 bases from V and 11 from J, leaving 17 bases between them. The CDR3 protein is CATSELGGTRAQHF. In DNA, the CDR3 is TGTGCCACCAGTGAGCTGGGCGGGACCAGGGCCCAGCATTTT.

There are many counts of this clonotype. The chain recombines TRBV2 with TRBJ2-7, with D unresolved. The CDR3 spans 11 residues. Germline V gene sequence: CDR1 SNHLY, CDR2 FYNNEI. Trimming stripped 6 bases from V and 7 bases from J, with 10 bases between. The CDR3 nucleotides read TGTGCCAGCAGCCGGATTTTAGAGCAGTACTTC. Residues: CASSRILEQYF.

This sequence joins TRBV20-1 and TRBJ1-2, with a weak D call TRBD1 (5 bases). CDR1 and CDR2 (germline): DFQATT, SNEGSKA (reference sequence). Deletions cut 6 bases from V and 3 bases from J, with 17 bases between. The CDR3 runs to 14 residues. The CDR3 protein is CSASGPGTHYGYTF. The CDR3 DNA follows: TGCAGTGCCAGTGGTCCCGGGACGCACTATGGCTACACCTTC.

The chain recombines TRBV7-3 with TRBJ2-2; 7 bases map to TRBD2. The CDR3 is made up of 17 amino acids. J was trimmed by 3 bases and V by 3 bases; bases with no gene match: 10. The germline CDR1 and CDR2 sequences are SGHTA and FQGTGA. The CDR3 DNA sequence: TGTGCCAGCAGCTTTAGCGGGCCCAGAGTGGACACCGGGGAGCTGTTTTTT. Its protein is CASSFSGPRVDTGELFF.

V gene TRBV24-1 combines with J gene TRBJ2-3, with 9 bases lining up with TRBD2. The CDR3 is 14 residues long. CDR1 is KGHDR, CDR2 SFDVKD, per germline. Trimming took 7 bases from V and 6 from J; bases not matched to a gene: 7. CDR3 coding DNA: TGTGCCACCAGCCCTGCGGGAGGGCGTGATACGCAGTATTTT. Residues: CATSPAGGRDTQYF.

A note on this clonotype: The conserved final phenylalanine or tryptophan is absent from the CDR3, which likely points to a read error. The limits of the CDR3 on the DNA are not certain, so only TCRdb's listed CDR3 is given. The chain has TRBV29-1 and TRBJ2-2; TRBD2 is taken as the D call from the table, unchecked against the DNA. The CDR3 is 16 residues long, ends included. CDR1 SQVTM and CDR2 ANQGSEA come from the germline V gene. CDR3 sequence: CSVGGAGGQNTGELMS.

The CDR3 reads CASRRTGRGNTIYF. The CDR3 DNA is TGTGCCAGCAGACGGACAGGGAGAGGAAACACCATATATTTT. The chain recombines TRBV6-5 with TRBJ1-3, with TRBD1 matching 8 bases. CDR3 size: 14 residues. Germline CDR1 MNHEY, CDR2 SVGAGI. The V and J ends lost 6 bases and 4 bases, in that order; junction bases with no gene match: 5.